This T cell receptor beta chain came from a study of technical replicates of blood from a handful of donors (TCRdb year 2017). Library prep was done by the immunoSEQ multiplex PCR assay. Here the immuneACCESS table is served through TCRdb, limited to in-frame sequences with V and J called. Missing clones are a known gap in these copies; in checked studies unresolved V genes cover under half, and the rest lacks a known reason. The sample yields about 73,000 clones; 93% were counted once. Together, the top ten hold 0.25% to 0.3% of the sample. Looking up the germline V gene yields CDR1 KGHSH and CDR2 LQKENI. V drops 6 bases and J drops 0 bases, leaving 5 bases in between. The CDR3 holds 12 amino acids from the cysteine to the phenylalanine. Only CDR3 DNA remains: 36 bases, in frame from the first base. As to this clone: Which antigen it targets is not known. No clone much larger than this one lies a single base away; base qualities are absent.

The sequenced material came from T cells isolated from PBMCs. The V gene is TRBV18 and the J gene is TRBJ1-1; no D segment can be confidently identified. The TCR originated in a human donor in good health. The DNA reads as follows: TGTGCCAGCTCCACTATGAACACTGAAGCTTTCTTT. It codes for CASSTMNTEAFF.